The 26 T cell receptor beta chains presented below share a single source sample, sequenced in a study of beta chain features in type 1 diabetes. Study-wide results and limits: Among patients with Type 1 diabetes, TCRB CDR3s were moderately but significantly shorter in every one of the four CD4+ subsets.

These receptors have no identified antigens. Expressed TCRB transcripts were sequenced because the isolated RNA had all been reverse transcribed beforehand. The protocol was immunoSEQ multiplex PCR, while the TCRdb copy is restricted to in-frame clones and leaves out a portion. The table records 140,000 to 150,000 clones, approximately 13% of them present only once. The sequenced sample was central memory CD4+ T cells from blood. These TCRs come from a man in his late teens or twenties with type 1 diabetes.

The rearrangement links TRBV29-1 to TRBJ1-2; D perhaps matches TRBD1 (5 bases). CDR1 is SQVTM, CDR2 ANQGSEA, per germline. V lost 3 bases and J lost 8, with 10 bases in between. The CDR3 spans 11 residues. The CDR3 protein is CSVDRQGGYTF. CDR3 DNA: TGCAGCGTTGACCGGCAGGGCGGCTACACCTTC.

The V and J genes are TRBV27 and TRBJ1-2; maybe TRBD1 (6 bases). V was trimmed by 4 bases and J by 0 bases, leaving 12 bases between them. Germline V gene data show CDR1 as MNHEY and CDR2 as SMNVEV (reference sequence). This CDR3 contains 15 residues. The CDR3 protein is CASSSLGAANYGYTF. In DNA form, the CDR3 reads TGTGCCAGCAGTTCTCTGGGGGCAGCTAACTATGGCTACACCTTC.

This clone was counted between two and nine times. The genes are TRBV6-5 and TRBJ2-3; unclear D gene. This CDR3 is 16 amino acids long. Germline CDR1 is MNHEY and CDR2 is SVGAGI. Trimming stripped 0 bases from V and 5 bases from J, with 15 bases between. The DNA of the CDR3 is TGTGCCAGCAGTTACTCGATCCTAGAGCCTCAAGATACGCAGTATTTT. Residues: CASSYSILEPQDTQYF.

The chain links TRBV7-8 to TRBJ1-6; tentatively, D is TRBD1 (6 bases). This CDR3 region has 14 residues. CDR1 is SGHVS and CDR2 is FQNEAQ in the germline V gene. Trimming stripped 5 bases from V and 10 bases from J, with 15 bases between. The CDR3 sequence is CASSGGGGGSPLHF. CDR3 DNA sequence: TGTGCCAGCAGCGGAGGGGGAGGAGGCTCACCCCTCCACTTT.

This clone was counted only a few times. The chain uses TRBV15 and TRBJ2-3; D is unresolved. V was trimmed by 4 bases and J by 1 base, leaving 12 bases between them. Germline CDR1 LNHNV, CDR2 YYDKDF (reference sequence). The length of the CDR3 is 15 residues. The CDR3 DNA is TGTGCCACCAGCAAAGAGAATGACGGCACAGATACGCAGTATTTT. Its translation is CATSKENDGTDTQYF.

The chain has TRBV28 and TRBJ2-3; no firm D call. The V gene's germline CDR1 is MDHEN and CDR2 SYDVKM. Between the trimmed V and J ends, which lost 8 bases and 4 bases, there was a span of 7 bases. CDR3 size: 11 residues. The CDR3 DNA sequence: TGTGCCAGCGGGTGGGCAGATACGCAGTATTTT. It yields the protein CASGWADTQYF. The entire variable domain, with the rest obtained from reference TRBV28 and TRBJ2-3, is as follows: DVKVTQSSRYLVKRTGEKVFLECVQDMDHENMFWYRQDPGLGLRLIYFSYDVKMKEKGDIPEGYSVSREKKERFSLILESASTNQTSMYLCASGWADTQYFGPGTRLTVL.

This clone was picked up many times. The CDR3: CASSQGPLKRYEQYF. CDR3 nucleotide sequence: TGCGCCAGCAGCCAAGGTCCTTTAAAGCGGTACGAGCAGTACTTC. The chain couples TRBV4-1 to TRBJ2-7, with D tentatively TRBD2 (5 bases). The ends were cut back, 1 base at V and 4 bases at J, with 14 bases in the middle. The CDR3 contains 15 residues. Germline CDR1 is MGHRA and CDR2 is YSYEKL.

The V gene is TRBV29-1, the J gene TRBJ2-2; D is unclear. Trimming cost V 4 bases and J 0 bases, with 9 bases left between them. CDR3 length equals 14 residues. Looked up from germline, CDR1 is SQVTM and CDR2 is ANQGSEA. In DNA form, the CDR3 reads TGCAGCGTTGGGGGTTCTTCGAACACCGGGGAGCTGTTTTTT. It codes for CSVGGSSNTGELFF.

The V and J genes are TRBV5-1 and TRBJ1-3, with 7 bases aligning to TRBD1. This CDR3 has 15 amino acids. The germline gives CDR1 SGHRS, CDR2 YFSETQ. Trimming took 3 bases from V and 0 from J; bases not matched to a gene: 3. This CDR3 is CASSYSGGSGNTIYF. CDR3 in DNA: TGCGCCAGCAGCTATTCAGGGGGCTCTGGAAACACCATATATTTT.

The chain recombines TRBV11-1 with TRBJ2-5; TRBD2 aligns across 10 bases. The germline V gene has CDR1 SGHAT and CDR2 FQDESV (reference sequence). After removal of 5 bases from V and 5 bases from J, the junction contained 8 bases not matched to a gene. CDR3 length equals 15 residues. Written as DNA, the CDR3 is TGTGCCAGCAGCCATAGGACTAGCGGCGGGGAGACCCAGTACTTC. It specifies CASSHRTSGGETQYF. Full variable domain (missing parts from reference TRBV11-1 and TRBJ2-5): EAEVAQSPRYKITEKSQAVAFWCDPISGHATLYWYRQILGQGPELLVQFQDESVVDDSQLPKDRFSAERLKGVDSTLKIQPAELGDSAMYLCASSHRTSGGETQYFGPGTRLLVL.

This sequence joins TRBV7-3 and TRBJ2-7; D unclear. The CDR3 is 9 residues long. Germline lookup yields CDR1 SGHTA and CDR2 FQGTGA. V dropped 10 bases and J dropped 4 bases, with 5 bases sitting between them. The CDR3 nucleotides read TGTGCCAACCCTTACGAGCAGTACTTC. Its translation is CANPYEQYF.

This sequence joins TRBV5-1 and TRBJ2-7; maybe TRBD2 (5 bases). The CDR3 runs to 14 residues. The ends were cut back, 4 bases at V and 3 bases at J, with 14 bases in the middle. The germline V gene encodes CDR1 SGHRS and CDR2 YFSETQ. CDR3 nucleotide sequence: TGCGCCAGCAGCCTCACTAGAGCACGCTACGAGCAGTACTTC. Its protein is CASSLTRARYEQYF.

The gene calls are TRBV7-9 and TRBJ2-6; 7 bases align to TRBD1. The CDR3 contains 17 residues. The ends lost 5 bases at V and 1 base at J; junction bases unmatched: 8. The germline CDR1 and CDR2 sequences are SEHNR and FQNEAQ (reference sequence). This chain's CDR3 is CASSEPGQLSGANVLTF. The CDR3 DNA reads TGTGCCAGCAGCGAACCGGGACAGCTATCTGGGGCCAACGTCCTGACTTTC.

The chain links TRBV9 to TRBJ2-5; weak D call: TRBD2 (5 bases). The length of the CDR3 is 14 residues. From germline, CDR1 is SGDLS and CDR2 YYNGEE. The V end lost 0 bases, the J end lost 0 bases, and 6 bases lay between the germline ends. The CDR3 DNA is TGTGCCAGCAGCGTAGGAGGGTACCAAGAGACCCAGTACTTC. It yields the protein CASSVGGYQETQYF.

This clone has at least ten counts. CDR3 nucleotide sequence: TGTGCCAGCAGCCCGATGACTAGCGGGGGCGAGCAGTTCTTC. It is translated as CASSPMTSGGEQFF. The gene calls are TRBV7-2 and TRBJ2-1; TRBD2 matches 12 bases. The germline gives CDR1 SGHTA, CDR2 FQGNSA. This CDR3 is 14 amino acids long. V lost 5 bases, J lost 10 bases, and 6 bases stayed unmatched.

This clone was seen a handful of times. This chain connects TRBV18 to TRBJ1-6; D is ambiguous. CDR1 is KGHSH, CDR2 LQKENI, per germline. The CDR3 length is 14 residues. Trimming stripped 3 bases from V and 10 bases from J, with 13 bases between. Here the CDR3 DNA reads TGTGCCAGCTCACCTGGAGGGTTTGGCTCACCCCTCCACTTT. Translating it yields CASSPGGFGSPLHF.

This clone has more than one count but fewer than ten. V and J are TRBV29-1 and TRBJ2-5; 8 nucleotides align to TRBD1. Germline V gene sequence: CDR1 SQVTM, CDR2 ANQGSEA. V shed 7 bases and J 2 bases; nucleotides not matched to a gene: 9. The CDR3 totals 14 residues. CDR3 nucleotide sequence: TGCAGCGGAGGTGGCAGGGGGCGACAAGAGACCCAGTACTTC. Protein product: CSGGGRGRQETQYF. Full variable domain (rest looked up from reference TRBV29-1 and TRBJ2-5): SAVISQKPSRDICQRGTSLTIQCQVDSQVTMMFWYRQQPGQSLTLIATANQGSEATYESGFVIDKFPISRPNLTFSTLTVSNMSPEDSSIYLCSGGGRGRQETQYFGPGTRLLVL.

This clone was seen a handful of times. V and J are TRBV18 and TRBJ1-3, with 7 positions matching TRBD1. CDR1 is KGHSH, CDR2 LQKENI, per germline. Losses at the gene ends were 3 bases for V and 3 bases for J; bases not matched to a gene: 2. The CDR3 spans 14 residues. CDR3 nucleotide sequence: TGTGCCAGCTCACCGGGACAGTTTGGAAACACCATATATTTT. Its translation is CASSPGQFGNTIYF. The whole variable domain, remainder taken from reference TRBV18 and TRBJ1-3, is NAGVMQNPRHLVRRRGQEARLRCSPMKGHSHVYWYRQLPEEGLKFMVYLQKENIIDESGMPKERFSAEFPKEGPSILRIQQVVRGDSAAYFCASSPGQFGNTIYFGEGSWLTVV.

V gene TRBV2 combines with J gene TRBJ2-7, with 8 bases matching TRBD1. Germline CDR1 is SNHLY and CDR2 is FYNNEI. V lost 3 bases and J lost 2; bases outside the gene matches: 3. CDR3 length equals 14 residues. CDR3 loop: CASSDGTGPYEQYF. DNA for the CDR3: TGTGCCAGCAGTGATGGGACAGGCCCCTACGAGCAGTACTTC.

The chain has TRBV30 and TRBJ1-2; D not certain. Trimming shortened V by 4 bases and J by 1 base, and 10 bases separated the two germline ends. The CDR3 consists of 13 residues. CDR1 and CDR2 from the germline V gene are GTSNPN and SVGIG (reference sequence). The CDR3 loop reads CAWMVGNNYGYTF. The CDR3 DNA reads TGTGCCTGGATGGTCGGTAATAACTATGGCTACACCTTC.

Only a few counts were recorded for this clone. This chain joins TRBV28 and TRBJ2-1; weak D call: TRBD1 (5 bases). From germline, CDR1 is MDHEN and CDR2 SYDVKM. The length of the CDR3 is 16 residues. V was trimmed by 10 bases and J by 6 bases, leaving 25 bases between them. The CDR3 spells CATTEDRTSRGNEQFF. The CDR3 region has the DNA TGTGCCACCACCGAAGACAGAACCTCCCGCGGCAATGAGCAGTTCTTC.

This chain joins TRBV5-1 and TRBJ2-3; 11 bases align to TRBD2. J lost 0 bases, V lost 4 bases, and 7 bases had no gene match. The CDR3 runs to 17 residues. CDR1 is SGHRS, CDR2 YFSETQ, per germline. CDR3 bases: TGCGCCAGCAGCCGGGGGACTAGCGGTGTTAGCACAGATACGCAGTATTTT. As protein: CASSRGTSGVSTDTQYF.

The table lists this clone with a few counts. The rearrangement links TRBV6-1 to TRBJ2-3; unclear D gene. This CDR3 contains 13 residues. Trimming took 1 base from V and 6 from J, leaving 8 bases between them. Germline assignment: CDR1 MNHNS and CDR2 SASEGT. The CDR3 reads CASSEEWWDTQYF. CDR3 bases: TGTGCCAGCAGTGAAGAGTGGTGGGATACGCAGTATTTT.

CDR3 sequence (DNA): TGTGCCAGCAGTGAAAGCAGGGGGCGCCTTGGTCAGCCCCAGCATTTT. Translation: CASSESRGRLGQPQHF. The chain joins TRBV2 to TRBJ1-5; 8 bases map to TRBD1. The CDR3 consists of 16 residues. The ends lost 2 bases at V and 6 bases at J; junction bases unmatched: 9. Germline CDR1 is SNHLY and CDR2 is FYNNEI.

This clone occurred a few times. The rearrangement uses TRBV5-1 and TRBJ2-3; no firm D call. Germline V gene sequence: CDR1 SGHRS, CDR2 YFSETQ. Trimming cost V 3 bases and J 6 bases, with 14 bases left between them. The CDR3 contains 14 residues. CDR3 sequence: CASSSTPPTDTQYF. Here the CDR3 DNA reads TGCGCCAGCAGCTCGACTCCGCCCACGGATACGCAGTATTTT.

This clone was detected a few times. The chain links TRBV5-1 to TRBJ2-7; tentatively, D is TRBD2 (5 bases). The ends were cut back, 6 bases at V and 0 bases at J, with 13 bases in the middle. The length of the CDR3 is 14 residues. The germline V gene has CDR1 SGHRS and CDR2 YFSETQ. The CDR3 bases are TGCGCCAGCAAACAGAATCTAGCCTCCTACGAGCAGTACTTC. The encoded protein is CASKQNLASYEQYF.